The present entry profiles one T cell receptor beta chain with its context. The antigen is not known. Clones were read by immunoSEQ multiplex PCR, and TCRdb kept only the in-frame ones, dropping some. This table holds 250,000 to 350,000 clones, approximately 91% found once. The ends lost 5 bases at V and 7 bases at J; junction bases unmatched: 12. This CDR3 has 15 amino acids. Germline V CDR1 and CDR2: SGHNT, YYREEE (reference sequence). The data were taken from a study of cytomegalovirus exposure and HLA in healthy donors. Study-wide results and caveats: For most TCR sequences rarity was the rule, although some public TCRs occurred in many donors.

The sample comprised PBMCs. The clonotype comes from a man aged 25 to 40 in good health and CMV-seronegative. This rearrangement joins TRBV5-4 to TRBJ1-1; 9 nucleotides agree with TRBD1. The CDR3 region is CASSLGGRQGDEAFF. The CDR3 DNA is TGTGCCAGCAGTCTAGGCGGGAGACAGGGGGATGAAGCTTTCTTT.